These T cell receptor beta chains were read from a single sample in a study of blood T cell repertoires in COVID-19. Repertoires were generated with immunoSEQ multiplex PCR, while TCRdb's copy carries only in-frame clones and drops some. The table lists more than 85,000 clones, 60% to 80% of them singletons. Sequencing input: peripheral blood. These receptors were obtained from a man aged 60 to 75 with active or convalescent COVID-19. The CDR3 runs from the conserved cysteine through the conserved F or W. D genes are given only for firm matches. Expanded clones are given a class, and other clones once, few, many or no size at all.

-	TRBV5-4	TRBJ2-1	TRBD2	CASSYGTSDYNEQFF	TGTGCCAGCAGCTACGGGACTAGCGACTACAATGAGCAGTTCTTC
-	TRBV12-3/TRBV12-4	TRBJ1-1	-	CASSLGGGTEAFF	TGTGCCAGCAGTTTAGGGGGGGGGACTGAAGCTTTCTTT
-	TRBV2	TRBJ1-6	-	CASSGDTTNSPLHF	TGTGCCAGCAGTGGAGACACGACTAATTCACCCCTCCACTTT
-	TRBV6-6	TRBJ2-2	-	CASSPPDLHPGLFF	TGTGCCAGCAGTCCTCCGGACTTACACCCAGGGCTGTTTTTT
-	TRBV9	TRBJ2-3	-	CASSVEPLGGADTQYF	TGTGCCAGCAGCGTAGAACCACTAGGGGGGGCAGATACGCAGTATTTT
few	TRBV28	TRBJ1-2	TRBD1	CASSSGTGINYGYTF	TGTGCCAGCAGTTCCGGGACAGGGATTAACTATGGCTACACCTTC
-	TRBV2	TRBJ2-3	TRBD2	CASSRLADTDTQYF	TGTGCCAGCAGTCGACTAGCGGACACAGATACGCAGTATTTT
-	TRBV2	TRBJ2-7	-	CASSEVGSVGEQYF	TGTGCCAGCAGTGAAGTAGGTAGCGTAGGCGAGCAGTACTTC
-	TRBV28	TRBJ2-1	TRBD2	CASRVLAGDNEQFF	TGTGCCAGCCGGGTACTAGCGGGAGACAATGAGCAGTTCTTC
-	TRBV19	TRBJ1-1	-	CASSMDGQLNTEAFF	TGTGCCAGTAGTATGGACGGACAGCTGAACACTGAAGCTTTCTTT
-	TRBV7-9	TRBJ2-1	-	CASSNPRESTSYNEQFF	TGTGCCAGCAGCAACCCACGAGAGAGCACCTCCTACAATGAGCAGTTCTTC
-	TRBV7-9	TRBJ2-5	-	CASSLGGFRVQETQYF	TGTGCCAGCAGCTTAGGGGGTTTCAGGGTTCAAGAGACCCAGTACTTC
-	TRBV3-1/TRBV3-2	TRBJ2-7	TRBD2	CASSQIAGAAYEQYF	TGTGCCAGCAGCCAGATAGCGGGTGCAGCCTACGAGCAGTACTTC
-	TRBV7-9	TRBJ1-6	TRBD1	CASTLTGGGSPLHF	TGTGCCAGCACCTTGACAGGGGGAGGTTCACCCCTCCACTTT
-	TRBV5-1	TRBJ2-7	-	CASSRSSGDYEQYF	TGCGCCAGCAGCCGAAGTAGCGGTGACTACGAGCAGTACTTC
-	TRBV5-1	TRBJ2-4	TRBD2	CASSLEMPGGPGNIQYF	TGCGCCAGCAGCTTGGAAATGCCGGGAGGGCCGGGGAACATTCAGTACTTC
-	TRBV3-1/TRBV3-2	TRBJ2-2	TRBD2	CASSQESGLATGELFF	TGTGCCAGCAGCCAAGAGTCCGGACTAGCGACCGGGGAGCTGTTTTTT
-	TRBV15	TRBJ2-1	-	CATSRGHEQFF	TGTGCCACCAGCAGAGGGCATGAGCAGTTCTTC
-	TRBV7-7	TRBJ2-3	-	CASSPHMPPTDTQYF	TGTGCTAGCAGCCCCCACATGCCCCCCACAGATACGCAGTATTTT
-	TRBV11-3	TRBJ2-3	-	CASSTRGGTDTQYF	TGTGCCAGCAGCACCAGGGGAGGCACAGATACGCAGTATTTT
-	TRBV15	TRBJ2-5	-	CATSREETAQETQYF	TGTGCCACCAGCAGGGAAGAGACAGCCCAAGAGACCCAGTACTTC
once	TRBV11-3	TRBJ2-2	-	CASSPTTGNTGELFF	TGTGCCAGCAGCCCTACGACAGGGAACACCGGGGAGCTGTTTTTT
-	TRBV7-8	TRBJ2-4	TRBD1	CASSLGQGGVAKNIQYF	TGTGCCAGCAGTCTGGGACAGGGGGGTGTAGCCAAAAACATTCAGTACTTC
-	TRBV2	TRBJ2-3	TRBD2	CASRGRGTPSTDTQYF	TGTGCCAGCAGGGGGAGGGGAACCCCTAGCACAGATACGCAGTATTTT
-	TRBV7-2	TRBJ2-3	TRBD2	CASDGGSVVVSDTQYF	TGTGCCAGCGACGGGGGGTCTGTGGTTGTATCAGATACGCAGTATTTT
-	TRBV7-2	TRBJ1-1	-	CASSLATGSNTEAFF	TGTGCCAGCAGCTTAGCGACAGGTTCGAACACTGAAGCTTTCTTT
once	TRBV6-5	TRBJ2-3	TRBD1	CASSPSDRGTDTQYF	TGTGCCAGCAGTCCCTCCGACAGGGGAACAGATACGCAGTATTTT
-	TRBV7-2	TRBJ1-6	TRBD1	CASSFGTDNSPLHF	TGTGCCAGCAGCTTTGGGACAGATAATTCACCCCTCCACTTT
-	TRBV9	TRBJ2-1	-	CASSVVTSPNEQFF	TGTGCCAGCAGCGTAGTGACTAGTCCCAATGAGCAGTTCTTC
-	TRBV7-2	TRBJ1-1	-	CASSLDRWSTEAFF	TGTGCCAGCAGCTTGGACAGATGGAGCACTGAAGCTTTCTTT
-	TRBV5-1	TRBJ1-1	TRBD1	CASTSGQSGTEAFF	TGCGCCAGCACCTCGGGACAGTCGGGGACTGAAGCTTTCTTT
-	TRBV12-5	TRBJ1-1	-	CASGLTRTAPLNTEAFF	TGTGCTAGTGGTTTAACTCGGACAGCCCCACTGAACACTGAAGCTTTCTTT
few	TRBV7-2	TRBJ2-3	-	CASSLGRGGSDTQYF	TGTGCCAGCAGCTTAGGGAGAGGAGGCTCCGATACGCAGTATTTT
-	TRBV7-3	TRBJ2-1	-	CASSLGDNYNEQFF	TGTGCCAGCAGCTTAGGGGACAACTACAATGAGCAGTTCTTC
-	TRBV5-1	TRBJ1-2	-	CASTHSGGNYGYTF	TGCGCCAGCACCCATTCTGGGGGCAACTATGGCTACACCTTC
-	TRBV11-3	TRBJ2-3	TRBD2	CASRFTSGGTDTQYF	TGTGCCAGCAGGTTCACTAGCGGGGGCACAGATACGCAGTATTTT
-	TRBV7-2	TRBJ2-3	-	CASSPWGQVADTQYF	TGTGCCAGCAGCCCCTGGGGACAAGTGGCAGATACGCAGTATTTT
-	TRBV12-5	TRBJ1-5	-	CASGPGGNQPQHF	TGTGCTAGTGGCCCAGGGGGCAATCAGCCCCAGCATTTT
-	TRBV10-3	TRBJ1-3	-	CAINSGNTIYF	TGTGCCATCAACAGTGGAAACACCATATATTTT
-	TRBV7-2	TRBJ1-5	-	CASRRGRNQPQHF	TGTGCCAGCAGACGAGGGCGCAATCAGCCCCAGCATTTT
-	TRBV27	TRBJ2-7	-	CASSPSYEQYF	TGTGCCAGCAGTCCGTCCTACGAGCAGTACTTC
-	TRBV7-2	TRBJ1-2	TRBD1	CASTRQGYGYTF	TGTGCCAGCACACGACAGGGCTATGGCTACACCTTC